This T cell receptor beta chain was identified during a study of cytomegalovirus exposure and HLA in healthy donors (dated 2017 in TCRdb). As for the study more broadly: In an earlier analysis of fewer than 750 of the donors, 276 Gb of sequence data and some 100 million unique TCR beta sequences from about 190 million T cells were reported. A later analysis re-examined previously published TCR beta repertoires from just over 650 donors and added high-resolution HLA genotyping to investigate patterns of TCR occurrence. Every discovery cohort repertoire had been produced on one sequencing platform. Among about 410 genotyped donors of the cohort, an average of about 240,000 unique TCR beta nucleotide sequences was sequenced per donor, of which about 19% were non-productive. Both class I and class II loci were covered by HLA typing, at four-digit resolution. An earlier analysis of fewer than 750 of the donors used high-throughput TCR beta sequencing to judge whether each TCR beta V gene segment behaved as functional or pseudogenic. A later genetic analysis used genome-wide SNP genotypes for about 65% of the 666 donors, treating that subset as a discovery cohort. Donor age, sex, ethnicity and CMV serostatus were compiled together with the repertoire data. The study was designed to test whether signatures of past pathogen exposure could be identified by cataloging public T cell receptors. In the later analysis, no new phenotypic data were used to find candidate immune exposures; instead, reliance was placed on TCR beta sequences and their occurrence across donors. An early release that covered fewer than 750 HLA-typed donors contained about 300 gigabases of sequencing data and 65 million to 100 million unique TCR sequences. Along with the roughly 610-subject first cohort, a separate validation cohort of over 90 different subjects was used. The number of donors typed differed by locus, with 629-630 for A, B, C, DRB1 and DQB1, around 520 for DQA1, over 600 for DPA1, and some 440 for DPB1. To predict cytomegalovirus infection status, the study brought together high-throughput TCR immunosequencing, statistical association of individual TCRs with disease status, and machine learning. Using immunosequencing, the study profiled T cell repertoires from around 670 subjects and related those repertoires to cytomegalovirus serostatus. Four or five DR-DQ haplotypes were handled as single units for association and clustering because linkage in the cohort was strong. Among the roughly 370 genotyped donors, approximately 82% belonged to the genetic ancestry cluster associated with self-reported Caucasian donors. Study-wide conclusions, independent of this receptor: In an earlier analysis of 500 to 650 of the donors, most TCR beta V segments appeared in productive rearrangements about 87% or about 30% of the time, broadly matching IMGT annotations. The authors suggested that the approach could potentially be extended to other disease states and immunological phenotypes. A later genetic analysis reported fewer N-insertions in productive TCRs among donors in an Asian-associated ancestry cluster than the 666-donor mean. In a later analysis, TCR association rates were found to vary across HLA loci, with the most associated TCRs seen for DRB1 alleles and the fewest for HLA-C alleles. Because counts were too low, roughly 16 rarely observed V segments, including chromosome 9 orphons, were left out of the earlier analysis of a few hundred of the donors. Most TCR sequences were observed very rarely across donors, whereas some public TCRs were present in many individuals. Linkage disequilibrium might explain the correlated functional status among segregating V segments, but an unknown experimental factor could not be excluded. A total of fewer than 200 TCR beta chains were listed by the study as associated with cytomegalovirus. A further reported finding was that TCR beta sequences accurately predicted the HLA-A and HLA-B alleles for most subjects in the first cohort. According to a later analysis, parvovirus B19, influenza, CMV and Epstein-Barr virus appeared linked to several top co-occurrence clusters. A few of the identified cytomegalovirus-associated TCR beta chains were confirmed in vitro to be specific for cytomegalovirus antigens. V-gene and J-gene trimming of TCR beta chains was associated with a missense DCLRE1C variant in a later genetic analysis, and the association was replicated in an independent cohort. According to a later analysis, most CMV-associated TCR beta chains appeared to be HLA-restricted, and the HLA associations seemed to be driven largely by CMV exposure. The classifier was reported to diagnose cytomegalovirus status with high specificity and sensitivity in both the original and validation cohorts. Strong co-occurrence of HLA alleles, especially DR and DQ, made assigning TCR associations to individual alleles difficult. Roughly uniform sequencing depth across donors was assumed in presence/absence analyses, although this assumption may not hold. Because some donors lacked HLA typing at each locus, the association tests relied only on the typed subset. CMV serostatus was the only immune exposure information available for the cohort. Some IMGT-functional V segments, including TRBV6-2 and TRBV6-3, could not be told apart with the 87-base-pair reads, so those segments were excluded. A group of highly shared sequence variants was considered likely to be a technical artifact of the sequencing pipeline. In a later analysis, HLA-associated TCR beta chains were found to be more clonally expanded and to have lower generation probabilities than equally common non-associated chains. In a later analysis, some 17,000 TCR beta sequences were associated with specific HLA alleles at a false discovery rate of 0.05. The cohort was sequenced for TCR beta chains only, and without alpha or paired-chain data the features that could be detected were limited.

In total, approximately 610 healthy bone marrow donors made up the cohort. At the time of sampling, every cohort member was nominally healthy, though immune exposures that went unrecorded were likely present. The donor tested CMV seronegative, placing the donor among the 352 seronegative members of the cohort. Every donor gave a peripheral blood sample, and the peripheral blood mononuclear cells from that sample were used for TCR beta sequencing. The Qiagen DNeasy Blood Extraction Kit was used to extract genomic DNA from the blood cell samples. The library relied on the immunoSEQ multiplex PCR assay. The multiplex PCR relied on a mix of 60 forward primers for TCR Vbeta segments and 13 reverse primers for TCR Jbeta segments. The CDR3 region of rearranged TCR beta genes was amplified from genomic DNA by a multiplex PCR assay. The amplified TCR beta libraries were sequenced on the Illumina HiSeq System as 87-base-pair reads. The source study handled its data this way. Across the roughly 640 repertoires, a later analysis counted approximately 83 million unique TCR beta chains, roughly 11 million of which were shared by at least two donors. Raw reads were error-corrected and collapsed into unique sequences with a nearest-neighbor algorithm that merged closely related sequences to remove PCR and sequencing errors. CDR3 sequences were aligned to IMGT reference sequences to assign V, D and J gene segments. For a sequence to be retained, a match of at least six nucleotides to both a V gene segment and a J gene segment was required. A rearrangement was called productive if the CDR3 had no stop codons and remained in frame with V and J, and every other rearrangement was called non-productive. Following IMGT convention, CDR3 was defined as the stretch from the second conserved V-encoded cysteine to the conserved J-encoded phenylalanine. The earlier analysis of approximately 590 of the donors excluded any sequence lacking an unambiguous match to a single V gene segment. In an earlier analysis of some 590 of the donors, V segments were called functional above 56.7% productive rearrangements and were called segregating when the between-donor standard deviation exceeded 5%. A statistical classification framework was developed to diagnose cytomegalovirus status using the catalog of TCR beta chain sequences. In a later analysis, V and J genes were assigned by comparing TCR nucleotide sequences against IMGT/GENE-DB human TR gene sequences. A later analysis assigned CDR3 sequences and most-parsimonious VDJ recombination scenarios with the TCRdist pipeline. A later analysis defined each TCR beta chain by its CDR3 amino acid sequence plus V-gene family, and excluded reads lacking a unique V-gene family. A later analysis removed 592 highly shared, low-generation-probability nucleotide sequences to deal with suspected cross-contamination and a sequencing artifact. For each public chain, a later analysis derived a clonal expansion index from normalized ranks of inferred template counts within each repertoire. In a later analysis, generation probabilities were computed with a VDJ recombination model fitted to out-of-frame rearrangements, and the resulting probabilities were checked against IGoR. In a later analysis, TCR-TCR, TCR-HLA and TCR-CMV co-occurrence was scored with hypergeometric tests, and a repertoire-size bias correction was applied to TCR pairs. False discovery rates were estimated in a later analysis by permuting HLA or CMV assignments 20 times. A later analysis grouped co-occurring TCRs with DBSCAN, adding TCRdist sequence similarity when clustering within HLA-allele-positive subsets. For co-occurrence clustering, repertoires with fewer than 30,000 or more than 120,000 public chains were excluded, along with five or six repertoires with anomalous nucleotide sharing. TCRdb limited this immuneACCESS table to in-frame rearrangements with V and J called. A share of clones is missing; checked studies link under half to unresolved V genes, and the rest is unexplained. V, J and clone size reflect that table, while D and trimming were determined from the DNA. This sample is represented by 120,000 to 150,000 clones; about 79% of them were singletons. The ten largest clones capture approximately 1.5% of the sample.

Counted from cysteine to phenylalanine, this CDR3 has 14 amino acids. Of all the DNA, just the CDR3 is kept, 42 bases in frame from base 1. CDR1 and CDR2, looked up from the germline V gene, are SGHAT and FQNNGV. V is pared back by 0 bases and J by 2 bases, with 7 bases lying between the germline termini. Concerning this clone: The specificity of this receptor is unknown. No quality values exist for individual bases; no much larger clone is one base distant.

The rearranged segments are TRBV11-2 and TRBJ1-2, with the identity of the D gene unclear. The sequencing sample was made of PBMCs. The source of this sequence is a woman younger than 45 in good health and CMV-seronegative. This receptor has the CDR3 CASSLDFGNYGYTF. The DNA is TGTGCCAGCAGCTTAGATTTCGGGAACTATGGCTACACCTTC.